A single T cell receptor beta chain is shown here with its context. Antigen: not known. This specimen belongs to a study of shared clonotypes between healthy human individuals. At the level of the study: CD4 naive and memory got three plates each, CD8 naive two, CD8 memory one. Findings of the study overall: Generally, naive subsets (rather than memory subsets) showed larger estimated richness.

TCRdb's table, derived via immunoSEQ multiplex PCR, lists solely in-frame clones and lacks some. This sample has approximately 99,000 clones, with around 65% found just once. The TCR comes from a woman aged 25 to 39 in good health. Sequencing was carried out using memory CD8+ T cells sorted from blood. Subset in this sample: CD45RO+ cells pooled with CCR7-negative TemRA cells.

CDR3 nucleotides: TGTGCCAGCAGTGATTTTCCAGAGACCAATCAGCCCCAGCATTTT. It translates to CASSDFPETNQPQHF. This chain joins TRBV2 and TRBJ1-5; no firm D call. Germline V gives CDR1 SNHLY, CDR2 FYNNEI. The V end lost 3 bases, the J end lost 3 bases, and 12 bases lay between the germline ends. The CDR3 consists of 15 residues.